This entry concerns a single TCR beta chain. Antigen unknown. The record originates from a study of cytomegalovirus exposure and HLA in healthy donors. The study, taken as a whole, reports: A further, later analysis showed that HLA-associated TCR beta chains (compared with equally common others) were more clonally expanded. In presence/absence analyses, roughly uniform sequencing depth across donors was assumed. Cytomegalovirus status was reportedly diagnosed by the classifier with high specificity and sensitivity.

This CDR3 is 14 amino acids long. The J segment lost 4 bases and the V segment lost 3 bases, leaving 7 bases of the junction unmatched. Germline V gene data show CDR1 as SQVTM and CDR2 as ANQGSEA. The primer mix had 60 Vbeta and 13 Jbeta primers. Profiling relied on immunoSEQ multiplex PCR, and the TCRdb table lists in-frame clones only, not all of them. The sample includes some 120,000 clones. Whereas donors were nominally healthy upon sampling, unrecorded immune exposures were probable. The receptor was derived from a man aged 30 to 39 in good health and CMV-seronegative. Material: PBMCs. This chain connects TRBV29-1 to TRBJ1-2; 8 positions match TRBD1. The CDR3 region has the DNA TGCAGCGTTGAGGACAGGGAAGACGGCTATGGCTACACCTTC. This gives the protein CSVEDREDGYGYTF.